This T cell receptor (beta chain) was profiled in a study of T cell repertoires in cytomegalovirus infection. The study, taken as a whole, reports: Summed frequency of public TCR beta families distinguished CMV carriers with the relevant HLA.

TCRdb reanalysed the reads using MiXCR and keeps one entry per CDR3 protein. The sample carries 250,000 to 300,000 distinct CDR3 sequences, around 15% recorded once. J lost 0 bases, V lost 5 bases, and 7 bases had no gene match. Germline V gene data show CDR1 as SGHVS and CDR2 as FQNEAQ. The CDR3 contains 17 residues. The sample holds many counts of this clonotype. Its cognate antigen is unknown. The V call is TRBV7-8, the J call TRBJ1-3; 10 bases match TRBD1. This clonotype originated in a human donor in good health (CMV status not recorded). Some clones in this sample may be carry-over from other donors' samples. The sequenced sample was CD8+ T cells from PBMCs. The CDR3 DNA sequence: TGTGCCAGCAGCGTACCGGGACAGGGGATCTCTGGAAACACCATATATTTT. It is translated as CASSVPGQGISGNTIYF.